Below, one T cell receptor beta chain is given with its context. What it recognizes is unknown. This entry is derived from a study of siplizumab effects on memory and regulatory T cells. General observations from the study: Naive T cells apparently outstripped memory cells in diversity and seemed major alloresponse contributors. Most proliferating CD4+ or CD8+ clones, roughly 80-97%, had no naive or memory assignment. In siplizumab cultures, the suppressive function of proliferating Tregs remained unconfirmed.

The assay looked at about 97,000 TCR templates in each sample. Generated by immunoSEQ multiplex PCR, the TCRdb table keeps only in-frame clones and is missing some. This sample has 100,000 or so clones; 92% occur once, and the top ten carry around 0.68%. With V trimmed by 4 bases and J by 3 bases, 7 bases remained unmatched. Germline V CDR1 and CDR2: SNHLY, FYNNEI. CDR3 size: 18 residues. This sequence joins TRBV2 and TRBJ2-6; 12 bases are a match to TRBD1. The sample comprised Tregs sorted from blood. The TCR originated in a human donor in good health. CDR3 sequence reads: CASSVRGQGAGGANVLTF. The CDR3 DNA sequence: TGTGCCAGCAGTGTTCGGGGACAGGGGGCTGGTGGGGCCAACGTCCTGACTTTC.